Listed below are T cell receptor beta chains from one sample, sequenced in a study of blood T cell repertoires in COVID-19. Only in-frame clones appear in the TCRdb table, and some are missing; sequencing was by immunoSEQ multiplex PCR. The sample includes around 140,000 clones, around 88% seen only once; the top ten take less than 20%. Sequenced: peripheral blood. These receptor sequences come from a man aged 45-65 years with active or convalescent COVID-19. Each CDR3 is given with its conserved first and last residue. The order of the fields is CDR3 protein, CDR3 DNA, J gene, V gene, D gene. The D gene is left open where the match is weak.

CDR3: CASSPWTSGNVNEQFF; DNA: TGTGCCAGCAGCCCCTGGACTAGCGGGAATGTCAATGAGCAGTTCTTC; J: TRBJ2-1; V: TRBV11-2; D: TRBD2
CDR3: CASSTGQGAGEAFF; DNA: TGTGCCAGCAGTACGGGACAGGGGGCGGGTGAAGCTTTCTTT; J: TRBJ1-1; V: TRBV6-5; D: TRBD1
CDR3: CASSNGQVYGYTF; DNA: TGTGCCAGCAGCAATGGACAGGTATATGGCTACACCTTC; J: TRBJ1-2; V: TRBV6-2/TRBV6-3; D: TRBD1
CDR3: CASSFSGGFNEQYF; DNA: TGTGCCAGCAGCTTTTCAGGGGGCTTTAACGAGCAGTACTTC; J: TRBJ2-7; V: TRBV5-4; D: TRBD1
CDR3: CAWSIGLAGGNEQFF; DNA: TGTGCCTGGAGTATAGGACTAGCGGGGGGTAATGAGCAGTTCTTC; J: TRBJ2-1; V: TRBV30; D: TRBD2
CDR3: CASSRTLGGSYEQYF; DNA: TGTGCCAGCAGCCGAACCCTTGGCGGGAGCTACGAGCAGTACTTC; J: TRBJ2-7; V: TRBV27; D: TRBD2
CDR3: CASSKEGEGNEKLFF; DNA: TGTGCCAGCAGCAAAGAGGGGGAGGGGAATGAAAAACTGTTTTTT; J: TRBJ1-4; V: TRBV21-1; D: NA
CDR3: CAWSVLDGQPQHF; DNA: TGTGCCTGGAGTGTACTAGATGGGCAGCCCCAGCATTTT; J: TRBJ1-5; V: TRBV30; D: NA
CDR3: CSVEGQGAYEQYF; DNA: TGCAGCGTTGAGGGACAGGGGGCCTACGAGCAGTACTTC; J: TRBJ2-7; V: TRBV29-1; D: TRBD1
CDR3: CASSSAGTGNNEQFF; DNA: TGTGCCAGCAGCTCGGCCGGGACAGGGAACAATGAGCAGTTCTTC; J: TRBJ2-1; V: TRBV11-3; D: TRBD1
CDR3: CASSFRDRESDGYTF; DNA: TGTGCCAGCAGCTTCCGGGACAGGGAGTCTGATGGCTACACCTTC; J: TRBJ1-2; V: TRBV5-6; D: TRBD1
CDR3: CASSPGTGAGNQPQHF; DNA: TGTGCCAGCAGTCCCGGGACAGGGGCGGGCAATCAGCCCCAGCATTTT; J: TRBJ1-5; V: TRBV2; D: TRBD1
CDR3: CSVDLAASTDTQYF; DNA: TGCAGCGTTGATCTAGCAGCTAGCACAGATACGCAGTATTTT; J: TRBJ2-3; V: TRBV29-1; D: NA
CDR3: CASSTGDRGIYGYTF; DNA: TGTGCCAGTAGCACCGGGGACAGGGGGATCTATGGCTACACCTTC; J: TRBJ1-2; V: TRBV19; D: TRBD1